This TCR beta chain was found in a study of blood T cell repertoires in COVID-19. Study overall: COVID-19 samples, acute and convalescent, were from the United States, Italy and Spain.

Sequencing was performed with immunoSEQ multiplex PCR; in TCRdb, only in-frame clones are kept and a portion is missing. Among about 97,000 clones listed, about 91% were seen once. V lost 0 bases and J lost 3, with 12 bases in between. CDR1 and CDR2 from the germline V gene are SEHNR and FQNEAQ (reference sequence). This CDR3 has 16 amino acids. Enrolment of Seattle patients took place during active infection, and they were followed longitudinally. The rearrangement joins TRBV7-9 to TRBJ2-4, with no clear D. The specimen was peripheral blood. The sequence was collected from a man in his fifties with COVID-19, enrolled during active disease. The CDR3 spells CASSLAFSEDKNIQYF. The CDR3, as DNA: TGTGCCAGCAGCTTAGCTTTTTCCGAGGACAAAAACATTCAGTACTTC.